Listed below are T cell receptor beta chains from one sample, sequenced in a study of T cells in Graves' hyperthyroidism and ophthalmopathy. TCRdb analysed the multiplex PCR reads with MiXCR anew, one entry per CDR3 protein. Altogether around 720,000 distinct CDR3 sequences are present, just over 35% being singletons, with the ten largest covering less than 40%. Sequences were obtained from blood. These TCRs come from a woman between 35 and 50 years old with Graves' hyperthyroidism. Each CDR3 is given with its conserved first and last residue. The D gene is left open where the match is weak. Some rows have no size entry. The others give once, few or many, or a class for an expanded clone.

V gene,D gene,J gene,clone size,CDR3 protein,CDR3 DNA
TRBV11-2,TRBD2,TRBJ2-7,.,CARPTGGLAGYERYF,TGTGCTAGGCCGACGGGAGGACTAGCGGGGTACGAGCGGTACTTC
TRBV9,.,TRBJ2-2,many,CASSQAYTGELFF,TGTGCCAGCAGCCAGGCGTACACCGGGGAGCTGTTTTTT
TRBV2,.,TRBJ2-7,.,CASSEVTGGYEQYF,TGTGCCAGCAGTGAGGTGACAGGCGGCTACGAGCAGTACTTC
TRBV14,TRBD1,TRBJ1-1,.,CASSQGGTGRTTEAFF,TGTGCCAGCAGCCAAGGTGGGACAGGGAGGACCACTGAAGCTTTCTTT
TRBV6-5,.,TRBJ2-5,few,CASREGWGQRETQYF,TGTGCCAGCAGGGAAGGGTGGGGGCAACGGGAGACCCAGTACTTC
TRBV5-4,TRBD1,TRBJ1-2,few,CASSWTTYGTGQRGYTF,TGTGCCAGCAGCTGGACGACCTACGGGACAGGACAACGGGGCTACACCTTC
TRBV4-3,.,TRBJ1-1,.,CASSQDHSAGWGGTEAFF,TGCGCCAGCAGCCAAGACCACTCTGCTGGATGGGGTGGTACTGAAGCTTTCTTT
TRBV7-2,.,TRBJ2-2,many,CASSSRGGDTGELFF,TGTGCCAGCAGTTCCCGAGGAGGGGACACCGGGGAGCTGTTTTTT
TRBV29-1,.,TRBJ2-7,many,CSVGPGAPHEQYF,TGCAGCGTTGGCCCCGGGGCCCCCCACGAGCAGTACTTC
TRBV11-2,.,TRBJ1-2,.,CASSPRGVKAYGYTF,TGTGCCAGCAGCCCCCGCGGGGTAAAAGCCTATGGCTACACCTTC
TRBV7-9,.,TRBJ2-7,many,CASSLEGRSSYEQYF,TGTGCCAGCAGCTTAGAGGGAAGGAGCTCCTACGAGCAGTACTTC
TRBV7-2,.,TRBJ1-1,many,CASSLGISNTEAFF,TGTGCCAGCAGCTTAGGAATTTCGAACACTGAAGCTTTCTTT
TRBV5-1,.,TRBJ1-1,.,CASSDMPTGNTEAFF,TGCGCCAGCAGCGATATGCCGACAGGGAACACTGAAGCTTTCTTT
TRBV11-2,.,TRBJ2-7,many,CASSLDRAHEQYF,TGTGCCAGCAGCTTAGATCGAGCGCACGAGCAGTACTTC
TRBV4-3,TRBD1,TRBJ1-1,.,CASSQEGTARGTEAFF,TGCGCCAGCAGCCAAGAAGGGACAGCCCGGGGGACTGAAGCTTTCTTT
TRBV7-2,TRBD1,TRBJ2-3,once,CASSYGQGDTQYF,TGTGCCAGCAGTTACGGACAGGGAGATACGCAGTATTTT
TRBV28,.,TRBJ1-2,few,CASVGGALFYGYTF,TGTGCCAGCGTCGGGGGCGCGTTATTCTATGGCTACACCTTC
TRBV14,.,TRBJ2-1,.,CASSPRGGVDYNEQFF,TGTGCCAGCTCACCACGAGGCGGGGTAGATTACAATGAGCAGTTCTTC
TRBV20-1,.,TRBJ1-1,few,CSAKWQGYTEAFF,TGCAGTGCTAAATGGCAGGGGTACACTGAAGCTTTCTTT
TRBV19,.,TRBJ1-5,.,CASSNPQGKSNQPQHF,TGTGCCAGTAGCAACCCTCAGGGGAAAAGCAATCAGCCCCAGCATTTT
TRBV29-1,TRBD2,TRBJ2-5,few,CSVVVASGQETQYF,TGCAGCGTTGTCGTCGCTAGCGGGCAAGAGACCCAGTACTTC
TRBV18,.,TRBJ1-5,.,CASSFGTNQPQHF,TGTGCCAGCTCATTTGGTACAAATCAGCCCCAGCATTTT
TRBV10-1,TRBD1,TRBJ2-5,many,CASSGTGPWETQYF,TGCGCCAGCAGTGGGACAGGGCCCTGGGAGACCCAGTACTTC
TRBV29-1,.,TRBJ1-1,.,CSVEEGWQPGAFF,TGCAGCGTTGAAGAAGGTTGGCAGCCGGGGGCTTTCTTT